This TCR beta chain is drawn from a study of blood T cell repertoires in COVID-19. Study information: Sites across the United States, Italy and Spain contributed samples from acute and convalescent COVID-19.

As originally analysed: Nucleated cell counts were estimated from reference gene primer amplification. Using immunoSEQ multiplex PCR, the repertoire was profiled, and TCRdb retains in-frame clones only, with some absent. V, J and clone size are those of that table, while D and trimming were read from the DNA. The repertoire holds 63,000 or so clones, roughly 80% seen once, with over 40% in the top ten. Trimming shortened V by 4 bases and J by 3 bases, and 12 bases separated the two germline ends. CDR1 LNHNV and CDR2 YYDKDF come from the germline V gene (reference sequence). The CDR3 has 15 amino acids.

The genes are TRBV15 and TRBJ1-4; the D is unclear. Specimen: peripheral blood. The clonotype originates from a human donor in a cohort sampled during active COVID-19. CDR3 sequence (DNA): TGTGCCACCAGCATAACACGGAGGTCTAATGAAAAACTGTTTTTT. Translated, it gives CATSITRRSNEKLFF.